This TCR beta chain was identified in a study of blood T cell repertoires in COVID-19. Looking at the study overall: In each case, the material was cDNA or gDNA derived from T cells, B-cell-depleted T cells, or PBMCs.

Sequencing used immunoSEQ multiplex PCR; TCRdb keeps in-frame clones, though not all of them. Of approximately 110,000 clones listed, 85% to 90% are singletons. Per germline, CDR1 SGHNT and CDR2 YENEEA. Trimming removed 5 bases from V and 0 bases from J; junction bases left unmatched: 8. The CDR3 contains 16 residues. This clonotype originated in a man over 45 with acute or convalescent COVID-19. The chain uses TRBV11-3 and TRBJ2-7; 9 nucleotides match TRBD2. The specimen sequenced was peripheral blood. For the CDR3, the DNA is TGTGCCAGCAGCGCACGACTAGCGGATAGCTCCTACGAGCAGTACTTC. It yields the protein CASSARLADSSYEQYF.